These 21 T cell receptor beta chains were all obtained from the same sample, sequenced in a study of response to subunit inactivated influenza vaccine. Each CDR3 protein gets one entry after TCRdb re-called the RT-PCR reads with MiXCR. The repertoire consists of just under 250,000 distinct CDR3 sequences, with 12% occurring once and the leading ten covering more than 7%. The source material was non-naive T cells sorted from PBMCs, sampled less than 15 days before vaccination. The receptor set was obtained from a man aged 45-60 years who received an inactivated influenza vaccine.

This clonotype has only one observation. The CDR3, as DNA: TGCAGTGCAAGACCCGGGACTAGCGTCTCCTACGAGCAGTACTTC. Encoded protein: CSARPGTSVSYEQYF. The gene calls are TRBV20-1 and TRBJ2-7; TRBD2 aligns across 10 bases. This CDR3 is 15 amino acids long. V gave up 6 bases and J gave up 0 bases; unmatched junction bases: 8. The germline V gene has CDR1 DFQATT and CDR2 SNEGSKA (reference sequence).

This chain joins TRBV4-1 and TRBJ2-6; no firm D call. The ends were cut back, 3 bases at V and 2 bases at J, with 5 bases in the middle. The CDR3 totals 14 residues. In germline, CDR1 is MGHRA, CDR2 YSYEKL. CDR3 region: CASSHTPGANVLTF. The DNA of the CDR3 is TGCGCCAGCAGCCATACTCCTGGGGCCAACGTCCTGACTTTC.

The chain has TRBV29-1 and TRBJ2-2; 7 positions agree with TRBD2. Germline assignment: CDR1 SQVTM and CDR2 ANQGSEA. J gave up 2 bases and V 5 bases, and 8 bases lay outside the gene matches. This CDR3 contains 15 residues. The CDR3 loop reads CSVKAGGSNTGELFF. For the CDR3, the DNA is TGCAGCGTTAAGGCAGGCGGGAGTAACACCGGGGAGCTGTTTTTT.

The chain combines TRBV10-3 with TRBJ2-1; 8 bases are shared with TRBD2. Looked up from germline, CDR1 is ENHRY and CDR2 is SYGVKD. The CDR3 extends over 16 amino acids. Unmatched junction bases numbered 11, after V lost 6 bases and J lost 4 bases. CDR3 loop: CAIRLDGAGGYNEQFF. The CDR3 region has the DNA TGTGCCATCAGACTGGATGGGGCGGGAGGATACAATGAGCAGTTCTTC.

This clonotype was counted at least ten times. J is TRBJ2-7 and V is TRBV24-1, with 7 bases identical to TRBD2. This CDR3 region has 11 residues. Germline V gene lookup returns CDR1 KGHDR and CDR2 SFDVKD. J lost 7 bases, V lost 5 bases, and 1 base had no gene match. In nucleotides, the CDR3 is TGTGCCACCAGTGGGGGGGGAGAGCAGTACTTC. Translating it yields CATSGGGEQYF.

The chain joins TRBV11-2 to TRBJ2-1; the D gene is possibly TRBD2 (5 bases). In germline, CDR1 is SGHAT, CDR2 FQNNGV. CDR3 size: 15 residues. The germline V and J ends were trimmed by 5 bases and 2 bases, with 13 bases remaining between them. CDR3: CASSDRYGTYNEQFF. CDR3 nucleotides: TGTGCCAGCAGCGATAGATACGGGACCTACAATGAGCAGTTCTTC.

The rearrangement uses TRBV28 and TRBJ1-1; D possibly corresponds to TRBD1 (6 bases). CDR3 length: 14 residues. The V gene lost 2 bases and the J gene lost 7 bases, with 14 bases spanning the gap. Germline assignment: CDR1 MDHEN and CDR2 SYDVKM. The CDR3 loop is CASSLITGRDEAFF. The DNA of the CDR3 is TGTGCCAGCAGTTTAATAACAGGGAGGGATGAAGCTTTCTTT. The whole variable domain, filled in from reference TRBV28 and TRBJ1-1, reads DVKVTQSSRYLVKRTGEKVFLECVQDMDHENMFWYRQDPGLGLRLIYFSYDVKMKEKGDIPEGYSVSREKKERFSLILESASTNQTSMYLCASSLITGRDEAFFGQGTRLTVV.

The chain is built from TRBV20-1 and TRBJ2-5, with 11 bases that match TRBD1. The CDR3 is 14 amino acids. CDR1 and CDR2 from the germline V gene are DFQATT and SNEGSKA (reference sequence). V lost 5 bases to trimming and J lost 4 bases; unmatched junction nucleotides: 6. The CDR3 bases are TGCAGTGCTGGACAGGGGGCGAAGGGAGAGACCCAGTACTTC. Its translation is CSAGQGAKGETQYF.

The chain has TRBV24-1 and TRBJ2-3, with 9 bases lining up with TRBD2. Germline-derived CDR1 and CDR2 are KGHDR and SFDVKD. Trimming took 4 bases from V and 7 from J; bases not matched to a gene: 14. This CDR3 region has 17 residues. The CDR3 loop is CATSDTYSGGGIYTQYF. The CDR3 DNA reads as TGTGCCACCAGTGACACATATAGCGGGGGTGGGATTTATACGCAGTATTTT.

This clonotype occurred a few times. The rearrangement links TRBV4-2 to TRBJ1-2; tentatively, D is TRBD1 (5 bases). The V and J ends lost 0 bases and 3 bases respectively, with 11 bases between them. The CDR3 loop spans 15 amino acids. The germline gives CDR1 LGHNA, CDR2 YNFKEQ. The CDR3 DNA reads as TGTGCCAGCAGCCAAGATCGGAGGGGTCACTATGGCTACACCTTC. Translation: CASSQDRRGHYGYTF.

This clonotype was counted only a few times. This chain connects TRBV4-3 to TRBJ1-6; TRBD1 matches at 8 bases. The V segment lost 0 bases and the J segment 3 bases; nucleotides outside the gene matches: 4. Germline lookup yields CDR1 LGHNA and CDR2 YSLEER. The CDR3 is 17 residues long. The CDR3 sequence: CASSQEPGQGYNSPLHF. Here the CDR3 DNA reads TGCGCCAGCAGCCAAGAGCCTGGACAGGGCTATAATTCACCCCTCCACTTT.

This clonotype came up a few times. The chain recombines TRBV27 with TRBJ1-2, with D possibly being TRBD1 (5 bases). V was trimmed by 6 bases and J by 2 bases, leaving 10 bases between them. CDR1 is MNHEY, CDR2 SMNVEV, per germline (reference sequence). This CDR3 region has 13 residues. The DNA of the CDR3 is TGTGCCAGCAGCCGACAGAGGAACTATGGCTACACCTTC. Translating it yields CASSRQRNYGYTF.

This clonotype was detected a few times. The rearrangement links TRBV13 to TRBJ2-1; 9 nucleotides line up with TRBD2. Trimming cost V 1 base and J 0 bases; bases outside gene matches: 4. The CDR3 extends over 17 amino acids. CDR1 is PRHDT, CDR2 FYEKMQ, per germline (reference sequence). CDR3 in amino acids: CASSLDLSGSSYNEQFF. The CDR3 DNA sequence: TGTGCCAGCAGCTTAGATCTTAGCGGGAGCTCCTACAATGAGCAGTTCTTC. The entire variable domain, with the rest obtained from reference TRBV13 and TRBJ2-1, is as follows: AAGVIQSPRHLIKEKRETATLKCYPIPRHDTVYWYQQGPGQDPQFLISFYEKMQSDKGSIPDRFSAQQFSDYHSELNMSSLELGDSALYFCASSLDLSGSSYNEQFFGPGTRLTVL.

In this sample, this clonotype turned up a few times. Here the CDR3 reads CSARARLGNEQFF. CDR3 sequence (DNA): TGCAGTGCTAGAGCAAGACTAGGGAATGAGCAGTTCTTC. The V gene is TRBV20-1, the J gene TRBJ2-1, with D perhaps matching TRBD2 (6 bases). The germline V gene has CDR1 DFQATT and CDR2 SNEGSKA (reference sequence). The CDR3 has 13 amino acids. The germline V and J ends were trimmed by 1 base and 7 bases, with 11 bases remaining between them.

The V call is TRBV2, the J call TRBJ1-2, with D maybe TRBD1 (5 bases). Per the germline V gene, CDR1 is SNHLY and CDR2 is FYNNEI. V lost 5 bases to trimming and J lost 0 bases, with 10 bases between them. The CDR3 consists of 14 residues. This CDR3 is CASSKDTSNYGYTF. The CDR3 region has the DNA TGTGCCAGCAGTAAGGACACCTCTAACTATGGCTACACCTTC.

A few counts support this clonotype. V and J are TRBV6-2 or TRBV6-3 and TRBJ2-1, with 9 bases fitting TRBD2. V shed 3 bases and J 7 bases; nucleotides not matched to a gene: 7. Germline values: CDR1 MNHEY, CDR2 SVGEGT. The CDR3 extends over 15 amino acids. The CDR3 loop is CASSYKLAGENEQFF. The CDR3 nucleotides read TGTGCCAGCAGTTATAAGTTAGCGGGAGAAAATGAGCAGTTCTTC.

This clonotype has only a few counts. The chain links TRBV4-2 to TRBJ2-3, with 7 bases aligning to TRBD2. The J segment lost 6 bases and the V segment lost 1 base, leaving 4 bases of the junction unmatched. CDR1 is LGHNA and CDR2 is YNFKEQ in the germline V gene. The CDR3 has 14 residues. The CDR3 DNA sequence: TGTGCCAGCAGCCAAGGGGCCGGGAGGGATACGCAGTATTTT. This gives the protein CASSQGAGRDTQYF.

The table lists this clonotype with many counts. The chain uses TRBV20-1 and TRBJ1-1; TRBD1 matches at 7 bases. This CDR3 spans 17 amino acids. The germline V gene has CDR1 DFQATT and CDR2 SNEGSKA (reference sequence). The J segment lost 4 bases and the V segment lost 1 base, leaving 15 bases of the junction unmatched. CDR3 coding DNA: TGCAGTGCTAGAGCCGACTTGACAGGGTGGTTTGGCACTGAAGCTTTCTTT. Its protein is CSARADLTGWFGTEAFF.

The chain carries TRBV6-2 or TRBV6-3 and TRBJ2-2; D remains ambiguous. Germline V gives CDR1 MNHEY, CDR2 SVGEGT. The CDR3 is 13 residues long. Trimming took off 4 bases at V and 3 bases at J, with 6 bases between the two ends. CDR3 DNA: TGTGCCAGCAGTTCGACATACACCGGGGAGCTGTTTTTT. Amino acids: CASSSTYTGELFF.

The chain has TRBV27 and TRBJ2-3, with 11 bases matching TRBD1. The CDR3 runs to 16 residues. The V gene's germline CDR1 is MNHEY and CDR2 SMNVEV (reference sequence). V shed 3 bases and J 4 bases; nucleotides not matched to a gene: 6. CDR3 in amino acids: CASSFSRDRGADTQYF. In DNA, the CDR3 is TGTGCCAGCAGTTTCTCACGGGACAGGGGGGCAGATACGCAGTATTTT.

This clonotype was observed a few times. The rearrangement uses TRBV11-2 and TRBJ1-1, with 9 bases aligning to TRBD1. Germline V gene sequence: CDR1 SGHAT, CDR2 FQNNGV. The CDR3 contains 15 residues. Trimming removed 4 bases from V and 1 base from J; junction bases left unmatched: 4. This CDR3 reads CASSSYRGRNTEAFF. The CDR3 DNA sequence: TGTGCCAGCAGCTCTTACAGGGGGCGGAACACTGAAGCTTTCTTT.